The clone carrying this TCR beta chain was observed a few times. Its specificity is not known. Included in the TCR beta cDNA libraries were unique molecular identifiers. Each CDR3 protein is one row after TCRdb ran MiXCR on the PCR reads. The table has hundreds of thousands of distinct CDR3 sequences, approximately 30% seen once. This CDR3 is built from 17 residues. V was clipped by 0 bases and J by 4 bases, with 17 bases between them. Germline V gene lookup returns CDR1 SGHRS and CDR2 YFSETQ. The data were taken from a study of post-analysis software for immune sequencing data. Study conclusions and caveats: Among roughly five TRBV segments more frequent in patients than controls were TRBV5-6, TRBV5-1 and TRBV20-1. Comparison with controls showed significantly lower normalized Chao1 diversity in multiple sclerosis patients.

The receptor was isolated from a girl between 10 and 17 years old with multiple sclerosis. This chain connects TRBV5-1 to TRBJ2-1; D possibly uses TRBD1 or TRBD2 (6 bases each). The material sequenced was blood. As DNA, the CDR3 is TGCGCCAGCAGCTTGGGCCACGGGGGCCCCGGGTACAATGAGCAGTTCTTC. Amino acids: CASSLGHGGPGYNEQFF.